The 8 T cell receptor beta chains listed next were all sequenced from one sample in a study of blood T cells in healthy people across ages. With a J-beta primer mix and a sample-barcoded 5' primer, a second PCR ran about 7 to 12 cycles. TCRdb fed the 5' RACE reads into MiXCR, producing one record per CDR3 protein. Of hundreds of thousands of distinct CDR3 sequences in the sample, about three fifths were seen once. Sequenced material: blood. The receptors originated from a man aged 25 to 40 in good health.

V is TRBV29-1 and J is TRBJ2-3, with 8 bases that match TRBD2. This CDR3 is 16 amino acids long. Trimming cost V 4 bases and J 0 bases; bases outside gene matches: 9. Per the germline V gene, CDR1 is SQVTM and CDR2 is ANQGSEA. CDR3 DNA: TGCAGCGTTGCTGGGACTAGAAGGGCTAGCACAGATACGCAGTATTTT. It codes for CSVAGTRRASTDTQYF.

This clonotype was seen many times. The J gene is TRBJ1-2, the V gene TRBV20-1, with D possibly being TRBD1 (5 bases). Germline CDR1 reads DFQATT; CDR2 reads SNEGSKA (reference sequence). The CDR3 totals 14 residues. V was shortened by 2 bases and J by 2 bases, with 12 bases between the two germline ends. The CDR3 DNA follows: TGCAGTGCTAGACCTGGGGGGGGAAACTATGGCTACACCTTC. Encoded protein: CSARPGGGNYGYTF.

This clonotype has just one count. The chain carries TRBV29-1 and TRBJ2-7; D may correspond to TRBD1 or TRBD2 (5 bases each). This CDR3 has 12 residues. CDR1 SQVTM and CDR2 ANQGSEA come from the germline V gene. V lost 2 bases and J 4 bases, leaving 9 bases between the germline ends. CDR3 nucleotide sequence: TGCAGCGTTGAAAGGGACGGTTACGAGCAGTACTTC. Translation: CSVERDGYEQYF.

The chain joins TRBV18 to TRBJ2-1; D possibly corresponds to TRBD2 (6 bases). CDR1 is KGHSH, CDR2 LQKENI, per germline. CDR3 length: 14 amino acids. Trimming shortened V by 5 bases and J by 7 bases, and 15 bases separated the two germline ends. The CDR3 region is CASSGRGLPNEQFF. Written as DNA, the CDR3 is TGTGCCAGCTCAGGTCGAGGACTACCAAATGAGCAGTTCTTC.

The V call is TRBV6-1, the J call TRBJ2-1, with 12 bases that match TRBD2. The CDR3 has 22 residues. Germline trimming cut 6 bases from V and 9 bases from J; bases unmatched to any gene: 30. Germline-derived CDR1 and CDR2 are MNHNS and SASEGT. The CDR3 loop is CASSQHRGARTSGIGRIGEQFF. As DNA, the CDR3 is TGTGCCAGCAGCCAGCACCGAGGGGCGAGGACTAGCGGGATAGGGAGGATTGGTGAGCAGTTCTTC.

The chain has TRBV29-1 and TRBJ2-7; no firm D call. V lost 2 bases, J lost 2 bases, and 16 bases lay in between. The CDR3 runs 15 residues. CDR1 and CDR2 from the germline V gene are SQVTM and ANQGSEA. CDR3 protein: CSVERLADYTYEQYF. DNA for the CDR3: TGCAGCGTTGAAAGGTTGGCAGATTATACCTACGAGCAGTACTTC.

The V and J genes are TRBV7-8 and TRBJ2-1; 7 nucleotides align to TRBD1. The J call may be wrong; the DNA end is better matched by TRBJ2-7. Germline V lookup: CDR1 SGHVS, CDR2 FQNEAQ. The CDR3 length is 19 residues. In nucleotides, the CDR3 is TGTGCCAGCAGCTTAGGTGGGACAGTGGCTGAGAGCGTATACAATGAGCAGTACTTC. Translated, it gives CASSLGGTVAESVYNEQYF.

This chain joins TRBV29-1 and TRBJ2-3; D gene unclear. Between the trimmed V and J ends, which lost 5 bases and 2 bases, there was a span of 8 bases. CDR3 length: 12 amino acids. Germline V gives CDR1 SQVTM, CDR2 ANQGSEA. The CDR3 DNA reads as TGCAGCGTTCGGTCCCCCACAGATACGCAGTATTTT. Encoded protein: CSVRSPTDTQYF.